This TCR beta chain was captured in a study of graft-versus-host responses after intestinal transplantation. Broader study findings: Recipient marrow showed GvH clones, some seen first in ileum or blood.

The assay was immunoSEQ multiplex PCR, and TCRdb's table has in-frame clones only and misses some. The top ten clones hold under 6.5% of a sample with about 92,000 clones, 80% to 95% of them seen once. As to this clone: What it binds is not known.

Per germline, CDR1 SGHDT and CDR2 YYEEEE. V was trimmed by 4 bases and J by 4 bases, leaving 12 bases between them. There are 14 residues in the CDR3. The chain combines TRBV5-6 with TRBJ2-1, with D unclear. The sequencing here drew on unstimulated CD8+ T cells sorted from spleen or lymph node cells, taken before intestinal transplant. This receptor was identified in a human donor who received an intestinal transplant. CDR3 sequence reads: CASSESVSYNEQFF. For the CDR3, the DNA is TGTGCCAGCAGCGAATCAGTCTCTTACAATGAGCAGTTCTTC.